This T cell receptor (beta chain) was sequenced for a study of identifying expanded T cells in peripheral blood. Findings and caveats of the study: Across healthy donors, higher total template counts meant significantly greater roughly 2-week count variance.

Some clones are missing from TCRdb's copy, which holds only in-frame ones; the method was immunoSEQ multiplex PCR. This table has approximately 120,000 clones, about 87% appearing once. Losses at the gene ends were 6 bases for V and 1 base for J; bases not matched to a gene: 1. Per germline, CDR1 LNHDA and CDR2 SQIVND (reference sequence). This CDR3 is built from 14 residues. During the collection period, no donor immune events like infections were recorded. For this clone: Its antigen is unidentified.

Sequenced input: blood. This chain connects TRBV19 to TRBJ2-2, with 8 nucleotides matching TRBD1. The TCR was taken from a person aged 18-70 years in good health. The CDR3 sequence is CASRGTGNTGELFF. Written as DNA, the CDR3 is TGTGCCAGTAGGGGGACAGGGAACACCGGGGAGCTGTTTTTT.